These T cell receptor beta chains were read from a single sample in a study of human T cells and chemical hapten exposure. TCRdb passed the RACE reads through MiXCR, listing each CDR3 protein once. The data show under 100,000 distinct CDR3 sequences, 8.5% to 12% seen once. The sample consisted of whole blood, taken in connection with sensitization to the hapten diphenylcyclopropenone (DPC). These receptors were obtained from a woman aged 45-60 years with alopecia areata. Some clones in this sample may be carry-over from other donors' samples. Each CDR3 is given with its conserved first and last residue.

J | V | CDR3
TRBJ2-3 | TRBV28 | CASSQWDGTLNQFTDTQYF
TRBJ1-2 | TRBV7-6 | CASSQDSLLGGYTF
TRBJ1-1 | TRBV11-2 | CASSLVGDRGTEAFF
TRBJ2-1 | TRBV6-1 | CASSEMRVIYNEQFF
TRBJ2-5 | TRBV5-4 | CASSLALAGAVETQYF
TRBJ2-7 | TRBV28 | CASSFPPSRPYEQYF
TRBJ2-7 | TRBV7-8 | CASSLAGAREQYF
TRBJ2-7 | TRBV30 | CAWSSGREQYF
TRBJ2-7 | TRBV20-1 | CSATTSGLYEQYF
TRBJ2-4 | TRBV11-3 | CASSPGGKNIQYF
TRBJ2-7 | TRBV7-9 | CASSSGLAGGYEQYF
TRBJ1-5 | TRBV5-6 | CASSFAWQSNQPQHF
TRBJ2-7 | TRBV27 | CASRGSRSGSYEQYF
TRBJ2-1 | TRBV2 | CASSDRLAAYNEQFF
TRBJ1-1 | TRBV12-3/TRBV12-4 | CASSPLQGAEAFF
TRBJ2-7 | TRBV7-6 | CASSLEGQTYEQYF
TRBJ1-4 | TRBV10-3 | CAISERGQGTNEKLFF
TRBJ2-1 | TRBV7-9 | CASNLLGLADDREQFF
TRBJ2-1 | TRBV30 | CACGRENYNEQFF
TRBJ2-5 | TRBV29-1 | CSVLGLDQETQYF
TRBJ2-2 | TRBV29-1 | CSVVVSGTGELFF
TRBJ2-5 | TRBV12-3/TRBV12-4 | CASSISGRETQYF
TRBJ1-2 | TRBV29-1 | CSVVARDRTSGGYTF
TRBJ2-2 | TRBV11-2 | CAGRLAGGELFF
TRBJ2-7 | TRBV28 | CASSRDRGISYEQYF
TRBJ2-1 | TRBV12-3/TRBV12-4 | CASSLYGAGAGNNEQFF
TRBJ2-6 | TRBV14 | CASSFARRLSSGANVLTF
TRBJ2-4 | TRBV12-3/TRBV12-4 | CASSFEENIQYF
TRBJ2-5 | TRBV11-2 | CASSSGQDQETQYF
TRBJ2-7 | TRBV5-5 | CASSLSVNPTYEQYF
TRBJ2-5 | TRBV6-5 | CASSYSKQQRTQYF
TRBJ1-3 | TRBV12-3/TRBV12-4 | CASRPAGNTIYF
TRBJ2-2 | TRBV7-9 | CASSQRYSGSRTGELFF
TRBJ2-1 | TRBV7-9 | CASSRGRDDRLAGEENEQFF
TRBJ2-4 | TRBV6-4 | CASSSTAGDGRNIQYF
TRBJ2-1 | TRBV20-1 | CSARLAGGIDEQFF
TRBJ2-1 | TRBV7-6 | CASSSTRNEQFF
TRBJ2-1 | TRBV12-3/TRBV12-4 | CTSSNSGKSYNEQFF
TRBJ2-7 | TRBV5-1 | CASSLGTSGSSEQYF
TRBJ2-6 | TRBV7-2 | CASSLRSQGLSGANVLTF
TRBJ2-7 | TRBV5-4 | CASSLDTGEQYF
TRBJ2-5 | TRBV29-1 | CSAYYPGLAGPLQETQYF
TRBJ1-1 | TRBV2 | CASSERGQNTEAFF
TRBJ2-1 | TRBV18 | CASSPPTGSVNEQFF
TRBJ2-3 | TRBV20-1 | CSASGTGGPDTQYF
TRBJ1-3 | TRBV5-5 | CASSLEVMEISGNTIYF
TRBJ2-1 | TRBV5-1 | CASSWETSGSIDEQFF
TRBJ2-5 | TRBV12-3/TRBV12-4 | CASRATRQYQETQYF
TRBJ2-3 | TRBV30 | CAWSTTGSTDTQYF
TRBJ2-6 | TRBV5-6 | CASSSDRTLFRGANVLTF
TRBJ1-1 | TRBV4-3 | CASSRSGGTEAFF
TRBJ2-1 | TRBV20-1 | CSALNRDRYNEQFF
TRBJ1-3 | TRBV25-1 | CASGRVGSGNTIYF
TRBJ2-7 | TRBV5-1 | CASSGGQGIFDEQYF
TRBJ2-3 | TRBV7-2 | CASSLIQFTDTQYF
TRBJ2-1 | TRBV18 | CASSPTGGGVHNEQFF
TRBJ2-2 | TRBV12-3/TRBV12-4 | CASSPGGKNTGELFF